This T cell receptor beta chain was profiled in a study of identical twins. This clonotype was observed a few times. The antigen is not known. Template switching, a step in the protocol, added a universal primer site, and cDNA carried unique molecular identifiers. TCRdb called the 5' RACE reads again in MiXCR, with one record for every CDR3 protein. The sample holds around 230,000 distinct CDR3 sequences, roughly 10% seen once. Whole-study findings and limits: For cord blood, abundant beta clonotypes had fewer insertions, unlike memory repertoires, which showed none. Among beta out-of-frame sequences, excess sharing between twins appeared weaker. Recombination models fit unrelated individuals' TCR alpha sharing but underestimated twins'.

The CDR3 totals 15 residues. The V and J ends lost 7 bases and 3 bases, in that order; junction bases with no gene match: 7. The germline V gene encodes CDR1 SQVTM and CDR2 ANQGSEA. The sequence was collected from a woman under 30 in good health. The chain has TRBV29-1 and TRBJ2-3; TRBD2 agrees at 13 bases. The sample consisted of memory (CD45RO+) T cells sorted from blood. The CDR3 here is CSAGQTSGRTDTQYF. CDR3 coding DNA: TGCAGCGCCGGCCAGACTAGCGGGAGGACAGATACGCAGTATTTT.